This entry concerns a single TCR beta chain. The data were obtained in a study of control samples from healthy donors and cancer patients. The germline gives CDR1 LNHDA, CDR2 SQIVND (reference sequence). CDR3 length: 16 residues. V was shortened by 4 bases and J by 4 bases, with 18 bases between the two germline ends. Only in-frame clones appear in the TCRdb table, and some are missing; sequencing was by immunoSEQ multiplex PCR. The repertoire holds about 98,000 clones, with over 60% as singletons. The gene calls are TRBV19 and TRBJ2-3; a possible D gene is TRBD1 (8 bases). The sample taken for sequencing was blood. The receptor comes from a woman aged 25 to 39 in good health. The CDR3 DNA is TGTGCCAGTAGTAGGACAAGGACAGGGAGGGCAGATACGCAGTATTTT. It is translated as CASSRTRTGRADTQYF.